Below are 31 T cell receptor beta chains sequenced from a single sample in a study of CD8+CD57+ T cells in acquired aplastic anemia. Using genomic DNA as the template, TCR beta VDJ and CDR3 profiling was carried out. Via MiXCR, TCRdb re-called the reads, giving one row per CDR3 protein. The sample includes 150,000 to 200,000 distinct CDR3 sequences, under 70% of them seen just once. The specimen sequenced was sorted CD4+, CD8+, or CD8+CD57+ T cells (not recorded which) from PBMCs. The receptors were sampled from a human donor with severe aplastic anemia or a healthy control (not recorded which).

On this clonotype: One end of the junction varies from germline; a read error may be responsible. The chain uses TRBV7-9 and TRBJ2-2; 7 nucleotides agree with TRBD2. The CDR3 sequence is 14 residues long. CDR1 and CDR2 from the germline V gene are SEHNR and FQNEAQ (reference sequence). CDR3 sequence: CASSPNGGRGELLF. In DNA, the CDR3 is TGTGCCAGCAGCCCAAACGGAGGTCGGGGGGAGCTGCTTTTT.

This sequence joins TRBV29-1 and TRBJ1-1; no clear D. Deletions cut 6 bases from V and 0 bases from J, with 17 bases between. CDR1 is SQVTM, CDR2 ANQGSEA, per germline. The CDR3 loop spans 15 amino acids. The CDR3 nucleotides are TGCAGCGTATATTGGTACAGAGCCTTGAACACTGAAGCTTTCTTT. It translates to CSVYWYRALNTEAFF.

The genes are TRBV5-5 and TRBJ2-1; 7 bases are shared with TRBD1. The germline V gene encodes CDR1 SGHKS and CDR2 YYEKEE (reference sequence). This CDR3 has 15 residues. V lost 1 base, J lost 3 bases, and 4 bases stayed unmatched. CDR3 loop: CASSLSTGLYNEQFF. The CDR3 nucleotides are TGTGCCAGCAGCTTGTCGACAGGGCTCTACAATGAGCAGTTCTTC.

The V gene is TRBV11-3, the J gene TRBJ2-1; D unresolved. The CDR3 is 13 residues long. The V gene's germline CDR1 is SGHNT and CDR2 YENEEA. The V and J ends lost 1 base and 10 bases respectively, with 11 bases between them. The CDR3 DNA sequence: TGTGCCAGCAGCTTAGGTCCGGGCCGCGAGCAGTTCTTC. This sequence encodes CASSLGPGREQFF.

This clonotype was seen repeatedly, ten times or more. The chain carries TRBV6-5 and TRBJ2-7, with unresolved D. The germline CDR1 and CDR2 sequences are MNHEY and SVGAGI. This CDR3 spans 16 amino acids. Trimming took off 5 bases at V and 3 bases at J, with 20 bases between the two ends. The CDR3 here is CASSEYAAGNYYEQYF. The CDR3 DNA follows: TGTGCCAGCAGTGAATACGCGGCAGGAAACTACTACGAGCAGTACTTC.

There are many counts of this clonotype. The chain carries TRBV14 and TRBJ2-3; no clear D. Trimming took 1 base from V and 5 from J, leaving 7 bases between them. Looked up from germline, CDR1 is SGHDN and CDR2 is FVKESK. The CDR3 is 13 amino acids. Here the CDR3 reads CASSQVSGDTQYF. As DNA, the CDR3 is TGTGCCAGCAGCCAAGTATCCGGAGATACGCAGTATTTT.

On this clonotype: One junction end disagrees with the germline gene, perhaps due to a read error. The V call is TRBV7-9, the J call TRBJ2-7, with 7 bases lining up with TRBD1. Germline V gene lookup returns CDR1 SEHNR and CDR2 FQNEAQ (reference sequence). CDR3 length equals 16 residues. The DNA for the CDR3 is TGCGCCAGCAGCCTTACGACAGGGATCGAATACGTTGGGCAGTACTTC. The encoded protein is CASSLTTGIEYVGQYF.

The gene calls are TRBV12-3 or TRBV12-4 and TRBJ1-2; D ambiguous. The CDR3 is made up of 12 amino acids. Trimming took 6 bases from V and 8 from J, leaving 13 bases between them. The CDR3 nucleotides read TGTGCCAGCAGCCATGGAGCTCGAGGCTACACCTTC. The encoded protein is CASSHGARGYTF.

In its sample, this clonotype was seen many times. This CDR3 reads CASSLLAGVGDTQYF. The DNA of the CDR3 is TGTGCCAGCAGTTTACTAGCGGGGGTAGGCGATACGCAGTATTTT. V and J are TRBV12-3 or TRBV12-4 and TRBJ2-3; 10 nucleotides line up with TRBD2. Trimming cost V 2 bases and J 6 bases; bases outside gene matches: 5. CDR3 length: 15 amino acids.

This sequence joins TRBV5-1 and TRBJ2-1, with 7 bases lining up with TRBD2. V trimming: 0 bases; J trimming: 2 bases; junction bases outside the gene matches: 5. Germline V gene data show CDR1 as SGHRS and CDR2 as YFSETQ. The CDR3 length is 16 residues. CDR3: CASSLVGGGTYNEQFF. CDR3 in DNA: TGCGCCAGCAGCTTGGTCGGGGGAGGGACCTACAATGAGCAGTTCTTC.

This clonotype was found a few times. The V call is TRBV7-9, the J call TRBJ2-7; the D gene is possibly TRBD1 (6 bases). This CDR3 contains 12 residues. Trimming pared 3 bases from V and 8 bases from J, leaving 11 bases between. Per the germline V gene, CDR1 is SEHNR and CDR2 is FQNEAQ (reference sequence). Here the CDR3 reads CASSFADRKQYF. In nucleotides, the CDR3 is TGTGCCAGCAGCTTCGCGGACAGAAAGCAGTACTTC.

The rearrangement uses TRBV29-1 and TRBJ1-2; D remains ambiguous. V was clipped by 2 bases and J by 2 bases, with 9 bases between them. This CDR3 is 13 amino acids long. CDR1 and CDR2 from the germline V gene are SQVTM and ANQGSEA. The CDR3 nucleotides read TGCAGCGTTGAAAACACTGGCAACTATGGCTACACCTTC. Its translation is CSVENTGNYGYTF.

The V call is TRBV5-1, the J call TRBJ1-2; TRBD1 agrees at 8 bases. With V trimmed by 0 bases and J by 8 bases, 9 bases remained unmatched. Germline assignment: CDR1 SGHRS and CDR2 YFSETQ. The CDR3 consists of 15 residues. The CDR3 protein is CASSLDRATGEGYTF. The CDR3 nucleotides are TGCGCCAGCAGCTTGGATCGGGCGACAGGGGAAGGCTACACCTTC.

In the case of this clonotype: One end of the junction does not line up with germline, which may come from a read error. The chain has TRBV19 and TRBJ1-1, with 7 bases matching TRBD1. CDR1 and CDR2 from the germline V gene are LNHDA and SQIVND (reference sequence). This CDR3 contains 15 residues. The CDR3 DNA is TGTGCCAGTAGTATTAGGACAGGCCTCGGCACTGAAGCCTTCTTT. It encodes CASSIRTGLGTEAFF.

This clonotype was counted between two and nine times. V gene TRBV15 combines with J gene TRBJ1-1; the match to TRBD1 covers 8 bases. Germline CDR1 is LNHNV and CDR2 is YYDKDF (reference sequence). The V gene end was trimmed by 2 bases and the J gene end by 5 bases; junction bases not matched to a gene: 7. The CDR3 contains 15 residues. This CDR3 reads CATSRPGQGGTEAFF. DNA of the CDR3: TGTGCCACCAGCAGACCAGGACAGGGAGGAACTGAAGCTTTCTTT.

The CDR3 is CSAPVRQGASPLHF. The DNA of the CDR3 is TGCAGTGCCCCTGTGAGACAGGGGGCTTCACCCCTCCACTTT. This chain joins TRBV20-1 and TRBJ1-6; 10 bases align to TRBD1. The germline CDR1 and CDR2 sequences are DFQATT and SNEGSKA (reference sequence). This CDR3 has 14 amino acids. V shed 6 bases, J shed 9 bases, and the junction held 8 bases outside the gene matches.

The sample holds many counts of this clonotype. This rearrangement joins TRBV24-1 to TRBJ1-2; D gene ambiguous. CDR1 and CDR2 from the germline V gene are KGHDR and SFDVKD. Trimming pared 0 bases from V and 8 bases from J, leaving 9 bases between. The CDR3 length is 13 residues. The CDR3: CATSDLMGKGYTF. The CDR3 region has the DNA TGTGCCACCAGTGATTTGATGGGGAAGGGCTACACCTTC.

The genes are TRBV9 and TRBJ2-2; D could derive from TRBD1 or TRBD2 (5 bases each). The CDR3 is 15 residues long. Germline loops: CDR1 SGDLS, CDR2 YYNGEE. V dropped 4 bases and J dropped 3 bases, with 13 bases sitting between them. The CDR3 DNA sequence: TGTGCCAGCAGCCAAGGGACGTATTACACCGGGGAGCTGTTTTTT. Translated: CASSQGTYYTGELFF.

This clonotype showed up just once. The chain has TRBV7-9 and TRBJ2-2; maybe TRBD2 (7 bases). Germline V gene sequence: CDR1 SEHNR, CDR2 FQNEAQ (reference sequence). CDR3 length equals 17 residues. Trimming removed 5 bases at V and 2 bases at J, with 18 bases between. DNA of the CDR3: TGTGCCAGCAGCGGGGGGGGGCCTACCCCCAACACCGGGGAGCTGTTTTTT. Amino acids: CASSGGGPTPNTGELFF.

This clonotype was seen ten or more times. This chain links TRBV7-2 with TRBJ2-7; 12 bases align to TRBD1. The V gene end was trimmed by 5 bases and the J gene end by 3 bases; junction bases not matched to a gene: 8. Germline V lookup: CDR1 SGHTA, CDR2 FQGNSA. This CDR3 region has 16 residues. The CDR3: CASSPLGQGARYEQYF. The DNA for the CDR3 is TGTGCCAGCAGCCCCTTGGGACAGGGGGCGCGCTACGAGCAGTACTTC.

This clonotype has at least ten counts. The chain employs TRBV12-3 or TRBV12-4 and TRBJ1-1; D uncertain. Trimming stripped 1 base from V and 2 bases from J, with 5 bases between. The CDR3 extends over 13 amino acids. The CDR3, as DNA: TGTGCCAGCAGTTTAGTGGGTAACACTGAAGCTTTCTTT. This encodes CASSLVGNTEAFF.

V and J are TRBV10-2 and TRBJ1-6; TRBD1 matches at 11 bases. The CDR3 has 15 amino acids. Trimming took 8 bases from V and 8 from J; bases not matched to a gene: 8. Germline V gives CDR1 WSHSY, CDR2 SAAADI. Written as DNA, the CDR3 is TGCGCCAGCTGGGGTGGGACAGGGGGAGATTCACCCCTCCACTTT. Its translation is CASWGGTGGDSPLHF.

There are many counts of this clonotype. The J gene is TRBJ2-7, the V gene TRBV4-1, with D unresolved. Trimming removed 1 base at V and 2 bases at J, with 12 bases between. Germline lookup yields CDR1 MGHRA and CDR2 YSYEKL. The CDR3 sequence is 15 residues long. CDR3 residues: CASSQVKEETYEQYF. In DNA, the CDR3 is TGCGCCAGCAGCCAAGTAAAGGAAGAGACCTACGAGCAGTACTTC.

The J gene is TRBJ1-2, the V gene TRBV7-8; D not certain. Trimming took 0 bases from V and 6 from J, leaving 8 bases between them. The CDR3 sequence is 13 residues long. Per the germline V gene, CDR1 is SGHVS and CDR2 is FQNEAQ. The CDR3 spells CASSLALRNGYTF. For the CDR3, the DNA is TGTGCCAGCAGCTTAGCCCTCAGGAATGGCTACACCTTC.

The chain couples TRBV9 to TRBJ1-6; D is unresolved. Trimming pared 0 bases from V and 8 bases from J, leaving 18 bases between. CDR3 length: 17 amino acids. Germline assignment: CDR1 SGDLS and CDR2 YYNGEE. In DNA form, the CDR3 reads TGTGCCAGCAGCGTAGCGGTATGGGAAGGGTCCTATTCACCCCTCCACTTT. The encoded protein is CASSVAVWEGSYSPLHF.

CDR3 sequence: CASSLAPDLETQYF. CDR3 DNA sequence: TGTGCCAGCAGCTTAGCGCCGGATTTAGAGACCCAGTACTTC. J is TRBJ2-5 and V is TRBV7-6; D uncertain. This CDR3 is 14 amino acids long. Trimming left V 0 bases short and J 4 bases short, with 9 bases between. Germline assignment: CDR1 SGHVS and CDR2 FNYEAQ.

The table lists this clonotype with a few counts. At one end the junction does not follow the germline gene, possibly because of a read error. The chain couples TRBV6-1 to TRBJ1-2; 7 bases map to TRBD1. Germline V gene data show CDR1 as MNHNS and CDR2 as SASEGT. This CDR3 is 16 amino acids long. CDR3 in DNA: TGTGCCAGCAGAGACCCCGGGACAGCGGGGGTCTATGGCTGCACCTTC. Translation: CASRDPGTAGVYGCTF.

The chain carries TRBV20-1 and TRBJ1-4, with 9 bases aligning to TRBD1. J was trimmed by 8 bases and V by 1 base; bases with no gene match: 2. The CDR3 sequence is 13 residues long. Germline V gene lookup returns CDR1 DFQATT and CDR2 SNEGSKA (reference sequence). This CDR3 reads CSARGTGEEKLFF. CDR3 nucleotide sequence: TGCAGTGCTAGAGGGACAGGGGAAGAAAAACTGTTTTTT.

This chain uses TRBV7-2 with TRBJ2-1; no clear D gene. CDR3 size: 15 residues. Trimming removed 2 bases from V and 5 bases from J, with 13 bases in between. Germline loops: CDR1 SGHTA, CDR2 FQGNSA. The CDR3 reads CASSLRSAGNNEQFF. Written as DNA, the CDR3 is TGTGCCAGCAGCTTAAGGAGTGCTGGGAACAATGAGCAGTTCTTC.

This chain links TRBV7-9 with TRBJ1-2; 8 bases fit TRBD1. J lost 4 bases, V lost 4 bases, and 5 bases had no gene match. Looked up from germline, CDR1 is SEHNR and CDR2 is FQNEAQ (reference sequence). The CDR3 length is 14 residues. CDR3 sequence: CASSSSGGSYGYTF. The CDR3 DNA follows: TGTGCCAGCAGCTCATCAGGGGGCTCCTATGGCTACACCTTC. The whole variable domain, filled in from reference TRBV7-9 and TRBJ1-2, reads DTGVSQNPRHKITKRGQNVTFRCDPISEHNRLYWYRQTLGQGPEFLTYFQNEAQLEKSRLLSDRFSAERPKGSFSTLEIQRTEQGDSAMYLCASSSSGGSYGYTFGSGTRLTVV.

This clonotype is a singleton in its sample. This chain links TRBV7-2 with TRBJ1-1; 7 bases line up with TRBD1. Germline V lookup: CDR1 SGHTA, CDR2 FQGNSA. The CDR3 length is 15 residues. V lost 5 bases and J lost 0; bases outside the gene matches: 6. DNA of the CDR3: TGTGCCAGCAGCCTCACAGGGGATCTGAACACTGAAGCTTTCTTT. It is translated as CASSLTGDLNTEAFF.